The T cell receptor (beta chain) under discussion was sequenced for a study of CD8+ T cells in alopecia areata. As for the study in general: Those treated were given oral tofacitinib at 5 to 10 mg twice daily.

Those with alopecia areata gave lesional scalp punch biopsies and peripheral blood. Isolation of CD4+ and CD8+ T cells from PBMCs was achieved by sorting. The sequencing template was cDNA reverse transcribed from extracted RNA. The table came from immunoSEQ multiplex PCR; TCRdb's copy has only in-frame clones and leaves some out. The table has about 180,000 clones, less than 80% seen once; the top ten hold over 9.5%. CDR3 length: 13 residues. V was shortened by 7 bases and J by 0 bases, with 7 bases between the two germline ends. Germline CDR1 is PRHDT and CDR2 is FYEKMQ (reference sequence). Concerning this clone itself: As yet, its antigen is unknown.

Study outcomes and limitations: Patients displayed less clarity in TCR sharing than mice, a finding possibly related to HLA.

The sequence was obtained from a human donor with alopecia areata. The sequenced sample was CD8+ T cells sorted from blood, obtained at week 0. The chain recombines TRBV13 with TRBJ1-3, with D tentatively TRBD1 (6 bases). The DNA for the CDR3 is TGTGCCAGCAAGGACAGCTCTGGAAACACCATATATTTT. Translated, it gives CASKDSSGNTIYF.